A selection of T cell receptor beta chains follows, all from one sample in a study of blood T cell repertoires in COVID-19. The table came from immunoSEQ multiplex PCR; TCRdb's copy has only in-frame clones and leaves some out. The data hold approximately 140,000 clones, with roughly 86% observed a single time. Sequenced material: peripheral blood. These receptors were collected from a woman aged 60-75 years with acute or convalescent COVID-19. CDR3s include the opening cysteine and the closing phenylalanine or tryptophan. Fields, in order: CDR3 protein, V gene, D gene, J gene. The D gene is left open where the match is weak.

CDR3 protein: CASSQDPAQGNQPQHF
V gene: TRBV3-1/TRBV3-2
D gene: .
J gene: TRBJ1-5

CDR3 protein: CASSQAPGLGPQHF
V gene: TRBV3-1/TRBV3-2
D gene: .
J gene: TRBJ1-5

CDR3 protein: CASSWRWGYTF
V gene: TRBV28
D gene: .
J gene: TRBJ1-2

CDR3 protein: CASSVTPTSRGVYGYTF
V gene: TRBV9
D gene: .
J gene: TRBJ1-2

CDR3 protein: CASSPIRDRDEKLFF
V gene: TRBV3-1/TRBV3-2
D gene: TRBD1
J gene: TRBJ1-4

CDR3 protein: CASSSGPSYEQYF
V gene: TRBV6-5
D gene: .
J gene: TRBJ2-7

CDR3 protein: CASRIAGGSEQFF
V gene: TRBV2
D gene: TRBD2
J gene: TRBJ2-1

CDR3 protein: CSVEVWVGLNEKLFF
V gene: TRBV29-1
D gene: .
J gene: TRBJ1-4

CDR3 protein: CASSSQGLSSYEQYF
V gene: TRBV5-1
D gene: .
J gene: TRBJ2-7

CDR3 protein: CASVGGRTDTQYF
V gene: TRBV6-4
D gene: .
J gene: TRBJ2-3

CDR3 protein: CASQGGLTNTEAFF
V gene: TRBV6-5
D gene: TRBD1
J gene: TRBJ1-1

CDR3 protein: CASIQTGGYGYTF
V gene: TRBV12-3/TRBV12-4
D gene: .
J gene: TRBJ1-2

CDR3 protein: CASSLGDRENYGYTF
V gene: TRBV5-1
D gene: TRBD1
J gene: TRBJ1-2

CDR3 protein: CASSQDWGAGELFF
V gene: TRBV3-1/TRBV3-2
D gene: .
J gene: TRBJ2-2

CDR3 protein: CASSRSGGEDTQYF
V gene: TRBV5-1
D gene: TRBD2
J gene: TRBJ2-3

CDR3 protein: CASSYTGGSPYGYTF
V gene: TRBV11-2
D gene: TRBD1
J gene: TRBJ1-2

CDR3 protein: CASSEGGNYGYTF
V gene: TRBV6-4
D gene: .
J gene: TRBJ1-2

CDR3 protein: CASSLATGTDTQYF
V gene: TRBV5-1
D gene: TRBD1
J gene: TRBJ2-3

CDR3 protein: CASSYGTGGLNTEAFF
V gene: TRBV5-1
D gene: TRBD1
J gene: TRBJ1-1

CDR3 protein: CASSLAGTGSYEQYF
V gene: TRBV7-2
D gene: TRBD1
J gene: TRBJ2-7

CDR3 protein: CASSQDSLAGGRDNEQFF
V gene: TRBV4-1
D gene: TRBD2
J gene: TRBJ2-1

CDR3 protein: CASSLGQGGYGYTF
V gene: TRBV5-1
D gene: TRBD1
J gene: TRBJ1-2

CDR3 protein: CAWRVPQTGIYGYTF
V gene: TRBV30
D gene: TRBD1
J gene: TRBJ1-2

CDR3 protein: CASSPGQSVYGYTF
V gene: TRBV6-5
D gene: .
J gene: TRBJ1-2

CDR3 protein: CASSFDRVNTEAFF
V gene: TRBV5-1
D gene: TRBD1
J gene: TRBJ1-1

CDR3 protein: CSASPGQGREKLFF
V gene: TRBV20-1
D gene: TRBD1
J gene: TRBJ1-4

CDR3 protein: CASSQDLGSVETQYF
V gene: TRBV4-3
D gene: .
J gene: TRBJ2-5

CDR3 protein: CASSPRQINTEAFF
V gene: TRBV11-3
D gene: .
J gene: TRBJ1-1

CDR3 protein: CSAGRSGQYNEQFF
V gene: TRBV29-1
D gene: .
J gene: TRBJ2-1

CDR3 protein: CASSQVASGGRWGNEQFF
V gene: TRBV3-1/TRBV3-2
D gene: TRBD2
J gene: TRBJ2-1

CDR3 protein: CASSQLGSSYNEQFF
V gene: TRBV4-1
D gene: .
J gene: TRBJ2-1

CDR3 protein: CASSYSGQGSREQYF
V gene: TRBV6-5
D gene: TRBD1
J gene: TRBJ2-7

CDR3 protein: CASSLAPGGAWTDTQYF
V gene: TRBV7-2
D gene: TRBD1
J gene: TRBJ2-3

CDR3 protein: CASSATGGHEQFF
V gene: TRBV18
D gene: TRBD1
J gene: TRBJ2-1

CDR3 protein: CASSRYRDSSGNTIYF
V gene: TRBV3-1/TRBV3-2
D gene: TRBD1
J gene: TRBJ1-3

CDR3 protein: CASSREGGPIGYTF
V gene: TRBV5-1
D gene: TRBD1
J gene: TRBJ1-2

CDR3 protein: CASSPDSSSRLAQYF
V gene: TRBV7-2
D gene: .
J gene: TRBJ2-5

CDR3 protein: CASSPRLAGAKNIQYF
V gene: TRBV11-3
D gene: TRBD2
J gene: TRBJ2-4

CDR3 protein: CASSPKIGQGSYEQYF
V gene: TRBV21-1
D gene: .
J gene: TRBJ2-7

CDR3 protein: CASNILGQLHEQYF
V gene: TRBV2
D gene: TRBD1
J gene: TRBJ2-7

CDR3 protein: CASSLPGTQYF
V gene: TRBV18
D gene: .
J gene: TRBJ2-3

CDR3 protein: CASSLGPRSYEQYF
V gene: TRBV7-2
D gene: .
J gene: TRBJ2-7

CDR3 protein: CAWTSGGEGEQFF
V gene: TRBV30
D gene: TRBD2
J gene: TRBJ2-1

CDR3 protein: CASSYASGVRPDTQYF
V gene: TRBV6-6
D gene: TRBD2
J gene: TRBJ2-3

CDR3 protein: CATIPQGVPYEQYF
V gene: TRBV28
D gene: .
J gene: TRBJ2-7

CDR3 protein: CASGPGWGDTQYF
V gene: TRBV12-5
D gene: .
J gene: TRBJ2-3

CDR3 protein: CASMPRGLGSYEQYF
V gene: TRBV6-5
D gene: TRBD2
J gene: TRBJ2-7

CDR3 protein: CASSPARLAGNTGELFF
V gene: TRBV6-4
D gene: TRBD2
J gene: TRBJ2-2

CDR3 protein: CASSLPGEDTQYF
V gene: TRBV5-4
D gene: .
J gene: TRBJ2-3

CDR3 protein: CASSPGTTTSGGPSSYEQYF
V gene: TRBV5-1
D gene: TRBD2
J gene: TRBJ2-7